The rows below give T cell receptor beta chains drawn from one sample of a study of tumor and adjacent non-tumor tissue in lung cancer. TCRdb analysed the multiplex PCR reads with MiXCR anew, one entry per CDR3 protein. The sample lists roughly 81,000 distinct CDR3 sequences, 55% to 70% occurring once. Sequenced material: lung tumor tissue. The source is a woman aged 70-85 years with non-small cell lung cancer. Both conserved end residues are part of each CDR3. The D gene is left open where the match is weak. Not all rows give a size; the values are once, few, many and, for expanded clones, a class.

J,size,D,V,DNA,CDR3
TRBJ2-7,.,.,TRBV18,TGTGTCAGCTCACCTACCGGGACCGCGTCGGGCGAGCAGTACTTC,CVSSPTGTASGEQYF
TRBJ2-7,many,.,TRBV6-1,TGTGCCAGCAGTGAGCCTTCTTCTGGCAGGTACTACGAGCAGTACTTC,CASSEPSSGRYYEQYF
TRBJ2-7,.,TRBD1,TRBV11-3,TGTGGCAGCAGCTCAACGACAGGGGCCTGCGAGCAATACTTC,CGSSSTTGACEQYF
TRBJ2-1,.,.,TRBV6-2/TRBV6-3,TGTGCCGGCAGACTTCAGGAGAGCTCCTACAATGAGCAGTTCTTC,CAGRLQESSYNEQFF
TRBJ1-2,.,.,TRBV28,TGTGCCAGCACTCCCGCATATTTTAACTATGGCCACACCTTC,CASTPAYFNYGHTF
TRBJ2-3,once,.,TRBV5-1,TGCGCCGGCAGCTCTCTTCCTAGCAGGTCGACAGATACGCAGTATTTT,CAGSSLPSRSTDTQYF
TRBJ2-1,few,TRBD1,TRBV29-1,TGCAGCGCTCCATCCAGGGGGCGCATCAATGGGCAGTTCTTC,CSAPSRGRINGQFF
TRBJ1-2,many,.,TRBV28,TGTGCCAGCAGTTTACTTTTCGACAGAACTAACTATGGCTACACCTTC,CASSLLFDRTNYGYTF
TRBJ1-1,once,.,TRBV12-3/TRBV12-4,TGTGCCAGCAGTTTCAAGGGGGACACTGAAGCTTGCTTT,CASSFKGDTEACF
TRBJ2-7,.,.,TRBV5-6,TGTGCAAGTACTACGGGCTCCTCCTACGAGCAGTACTTC,CASTTGSSYEQYF
TRBJ1-2,.,.,TRBV10-3,TGTGCCATCAGTCCCGGGGCAGACTATAGCTACACCTTC,CAISPGADYSYTF
TRBJ1-3,.,.,TRBV7-8,TGCGCCAGCAGCTTTATGACCCTACTTACCTCTGGAAACACCATATATTTT,CASSFMTLLTSGNTIYF
TRBJ1-3,.,.,TRBV6-5,TGTGCCAGTAGTTGGAACTCTGGAAACACCATATATTTT,CASSWNSGNTIYF
TRBJ2-1,medium-sized,TRBD1,TRBV11-1,TGTGCCAGCAGCGTGACCGGGACAGGGGGTTGGGAGCAGTTCTTC,CASSVTGTGGWEQFF
TRBJ2-3,once,.,TRBV6-5,TGTGCCAACAGTTACTCGCCCCCTAGCCGGGGCACAGATATGCAGTATTTT,CANSYSPPSRGTDMQYF
TRBJ2-3,.,.,TRBV11-3,TGTGCCAGCATCATAGATGGGGGTCGCCCACATACGCAGTATTTT,CASIIDGGRPHTQYF
TRBJ2-2,.,.,TRBV11-3,TGTGCCAACAGCTTAGGTCGTGTTTCCGTGGAGCTGTATTTT,CANSLGRVSVELYF
TRBJ2-7,.,TRBD2,TRBV6-6,TGTGGCAGCAGTTACCCAGCGGGAGTCTCCTATGAGCAGTACTTC,CGSSYPAGVSYEQYF
TRBJ2-7,many,TRBD1,TRBV28,TGTGCCAGCAGCCCTGGACAGGGGTGGAACGAGCAGTACTTC,CASSPGQGWNEQYF
TRBJ2-1,medium-sized,TRBD1,TRBV6-1,TGTGCCAGCAGTACCGGACAGGGGAATGAGCAGTTCTTC,CASSTGQGNEQFF
TRBJ2-7,.,TRBD2,TRBV4-1,TGCGCCAGCAGCCAAGGGACTAGCGGGAGGGCCGTCGTCTACGTGCAGTACTTC,CASSQGTSGRAVVYVQYF
TRBJ2-2,many,.,TRBV10-3,TGTGCCATCAGCTCGGAGGGCGGGGAGCTGTTTTTT,CAISSEGGELFF
TRBJ2-7,.,TRBD1,TRBV5-1,TGCGCCCGCAGCTCGCAGGACAGGGACGAGCAGTACTTC,CARSSQDRDEQYF
TRBJ2-1,.,TRBD1,TRBV6-1,TGTGCCTGCAGTAAGACAGGGGCGAACGATGAGCAATTCTTC,CACSKTGANDEQFF
TRBJ2-3,once,TRBD2,TRBV4-1,TGCGCCAGCATCCTAGAGGTGGCTAGCGGAGACACAGATACGCAGTATTTT,CASILEVASGDTDTQYF